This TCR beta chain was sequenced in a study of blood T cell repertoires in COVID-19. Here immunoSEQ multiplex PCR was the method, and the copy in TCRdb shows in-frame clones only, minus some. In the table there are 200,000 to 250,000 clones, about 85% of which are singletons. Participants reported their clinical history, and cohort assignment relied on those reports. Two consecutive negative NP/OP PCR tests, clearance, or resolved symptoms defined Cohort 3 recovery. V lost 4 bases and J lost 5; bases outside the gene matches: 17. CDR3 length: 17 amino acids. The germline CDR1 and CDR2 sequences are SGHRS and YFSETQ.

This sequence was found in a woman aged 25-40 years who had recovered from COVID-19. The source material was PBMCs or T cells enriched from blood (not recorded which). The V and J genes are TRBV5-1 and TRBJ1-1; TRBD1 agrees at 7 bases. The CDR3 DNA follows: TGCGCCAGCAGCCCTGACAGGGCCATAATGTCGGGGACTGAAGCTTTCTTT. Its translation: CASSPDRAIMSGTEAFF.